The sequence of this T cell receptor (beta chain) was determined in a study of T-cell reconstitution after alpha-beta-depleted transplantation in children. TCRbeta library preparation incorporated unique molecular identifiers. Via MiXCR, TCRdb re-called the PCR reads, giving one row per CDR3 protein. The sample carries around 600,000 distinct CDR3 sequences, 23% recorded once. The sequenced sample was PBMCs, mostly from graft donor cells, obtained 360 days after TCRalphabeta/CD19-depleted stem cell transplant. This clonotype originated in a boy in the first two years of life who had a stem cell transplant for acute myeloid leukemia, so the T cells may come from the graft donor.

Here the CDR3 reads CASSLDPTGGTDTQYF. The CDR3 DNA sequence: TGTGCCAGCAGCTTGGACCCAACAGGGGGCACAGATACGCAGTATTTT. The J gene is TRBJ2-3, the V gene TRBV7-6, with 7 bases identical to TRBD1. V shed 3 bases, J shed 1 base, and the junction held 7 bases outside the gene matches. CDR1 SGHVS and CDR2 FNYEAQ come from the germline V gene. CDR3 length equals 16 residues. Based on the CDR3 plus reference TRBV7-6 and TRBJ2-3, the full variable domain is GAGVSQSPRYKVTKRGQDVALRCDPISGHVSLYWYRQALGQGPEFLTYFNYEAQQDKSGLPNDRFSAERPEGSISTLTIQRTEQRDSAMYRCASSLDPTGGTDTQYFGPGTRLTVL.